What follows are 13 T cell receptor beta chains derived from one specimen sequenced in a study of read filtering for tumor transcriptome and immune sequencing. Molecular barcoded adaptors covering alpha/delta and beta/gamma chains were used on roughly 400 ng RNA. TCRdb reprocessed the reads with MiXCR, giving one entry per CDR3 protein. The table records about 57,000 distinct CDR3 sequences, about 15% of them present only once. Sample: a population of CD138-negative cells sorted from bone marrow. Every receptor here comes from a donor aged 40 or older with multiple myeloma.

Of note for this clonotype: Relative to the germline gene, one junction end is altered; a read error may explain this. The V and J genes are TRBV7-6 and TRBJ2-2; 9 bases match TRBD2. The CDR3 spans 17 residues. The germline V gene has CDR1 SGHVS and CDR2 FNYEAQ. The DNA of the CDR3 is TGTGCCAGCAGTTTAGACCCTAGCGGGGCGAACACCGGGGAGCCGTTTTTT. Its protein product is CASSLDPSGANTGEPFF.

This clonotype has at least ten counts. The rearrangement uses TRBV29-1 and TRBJ1-1; 8 bases align to TRBD1. This CDR3 region has 13 residues. From germline, CDR1 is SQVTM and CDR2 ANQGSEA. CDR3 coding DNA: TGCAGGCGAGGCAGGGGGCAGAACACTGAAGCTTTCTTT. Amino acids: CRRGRGQNTEAFF.

Turning to this clonotype: Just one base apart from a much larger clone, this may be a read error. The chain recombines TRBV12-3 or TRBV12-4 with TRBJ2-3; D gene unclear. Deletions cut 5 bases from V and 8 bases from J, with 14 bases between. There are 13 residues in the CDR3. The CDR3 spells CASSLLSARTQYF. In DNA form, the CDR3 reads TGTGCCAGCAGTCTCCTCAGTGCCCGTACGCAGTATTTT.

The J gene is TRBJ2-1, the V gene TRBV11-1; D is undetermined. This CDR3 has 16 residues. V lost 0 bases to trimming and J lost 9 bases, with 18 bases between them. Germline V CDR1 and CDR2: SGHAT, FQDESV (reference sequence). CDR3 in amino acids: CASSLARTAAVGEQFF. CDR3 sequence (DNA): TGTGCCAGCAGCTTAGCCAGGACCGCCGCTGTTGGTGAGCAGTTCTTC. Drawing the rest from reference TRBV11-1 and TRBJ2-1, the complete variable domain is EAEVAQSPRYKITEKSQAVAFWCDPISGHATLYWYRQILGQGPELLVQFQDESVVDDSQLPKDRFSAERLKGVDSTLKIQPAELGDSAMYLCASSLARTAAVGEQFFGPGTRLTVL.

This clonotype was seen many times. The CDR3 protein is CASKIRAGEFYNEQFF. The CDR3 bases are TGTGCCAGCAAAATTCGGGCAGGGGAATTCTACAATGAGCAGTTCTTC. The rearrangement uses TRBV25-1 and TRBJ2-1; D possibly corresponds to TRBD1 (6 bases). CDR3 length: 16 residues. Trimming cost V 7 bases and J 3 bases, with 19 bases left between them. The germline V gene encodes CDR1 MGHDK and CDR2 SYGVNS.

V is TRBV25-1 and J is TRBJ1-1, with a possible D match to TRBD1 (6 bases). The length of the CDR3 is 16 residues. V was pared by 2 bases and J by 6 bases, with 19 bases between. Germline V gives CDR1 MGHDK, CDR2 SYGVNS. In DNA form, the CDR3 reads TGTGCCAGCAGTGAAACACCCAAACAGGGCGGGCCTGAAGCTTTCTTT. The encoded protein is CASSETPKQGGPEAFF.

Relative to its sample, this clonotype is medium-sized (0.01 to 0.1%). The J gene is TRBJ2-1, the V gene TRBV9, with TRBD1 matching 7 bases. Germline V gene data show CDR1 as SGDLS and CDR2 as YYNGEE. J lost 6 bases, V lost 3 bases, and 6 bases had no gene match. The CDR3 is made up of 14 amino acids. The CDR3 sequence: CASSGSGQRNEQFF. The DNA of the CDR3 is TGTGCCAGCAGCGGATCGGGACAGCGCAATGAGCAGTTCTTC.

In this sample, this clonotype turned up many times. A much larger clone is a single base away; this may be a read error. This sequence joins TRBV4-2 and TRBJ1-1, with D unresolved. The CDR3 runs to 12 residues. Germline values: CDR1 LGHNA, CDR2 YNFKEQ. Trimming left V 1 base short and J 2 bases short, with 2 bases between. As DNA, the CDR3 is TGTGCCAGCAGCCAAGGAAACACTGAAGCTTTCTTT. Protein sequence: CASSQGNTEAFF.

This clonotype was picked up one time. Its ends do not fully match the called genes, so a read error is possible. This sequence joins TRBV7-2 and TRBJ2-7, with D perhaps matching TRBD2 (6 bases). This CDR3 is 15 amino acids long. Per the germline V gene, CDR1 is SGHTA and CDR2 is FQGNSA. Here the CDR3 reads CTGSLESGTPYEQYF. The CDR3 bases are TGTACCGGCAGCTTAGAATCCGGGACTCCCTACGAGCAGTACTTC. Drawing the rest from reference TRBV7-2 and TRBJ2-7, the complete variable domain is GAGVSQSPSNKVTEKGKDVELRCDPISGHTALYWYRQSLGQGLEFLIYFQGNSAPDKSGLPSDRFSAERTGGSVSTLTIQRTQQEDSAVYLCTGSLESGTPYEQYFGPGTRLTVT.

In this sample, this clonotype turned up a few times. The chain couples TRBV5-1 to TRBJ2-7; the match to TRBD2 covers 9 bases. V dropped 6 bases and J dropped 6; count of bases not matched to a gene: 13. The germline V gene has CDR1 SGHRS and CDR2 YFSETQ. The CDR3 totals 15 residues. The CDR3 is CASNLLAGGPVEQYF. The CDR3 DNA sequence: TGCGCCAGCAACCTCTTGGCGGGAGGGCCGGTCGAGCAGTACTTC.

This clonotype was observed a handful of times. One junction end disagrees with the germline gene, perhaps due to a read error. This chain uses TRBV7-3 with TRBJ2-1, with TRBD1 matching 9 bases. Per germline, CDR1 SGHTA and CDR2 FQGTGA. This CDR3 has 14 residues. Here the CDR3 reads CASSPGTGHNEQFF. The DNA for the CDR3 is TGTGCCAGCAGCCCGGGGACAGGGCACAATGAGCAGTTCTTT.

DNA for the CDR3: TGCAGCGTTGTCAGACGCACAGATACGCAGTATTTT. Translating it yields CSVVRRTDTQYF. The V gene is TRBV29-1, the J gene TRBJ2-3; no firm D call. Germline V gene lookup returns CDR1 SQVTM and CDR2 ANQGSEA. The CDR3 extends over 12 amino acids. V was trimmed by 4 bases and J by 1 base, leaving 6 bases between them.

This clonotype was seen many times. This chain connects TRBV28 to TRBJ1-5, with 9 bases lining up with TRBD1. Germline-derived CDR1 and CDR2 are MDHEN and SYDVKM. V trimming: 6 bases; J trimming: 5 bases; junction bases outside the gene matches: 5. The CDR3 consists of 14 residues. The CDR3 DNA reads as TGTGCCAGCAGGGACAGGGGCAACCATCAGCCCCAGCATTTT. Its protein is CASRDRGNHQPQHF.